This TCR beta chain was found in a study of blood T cell repertoires in COVID-19. Study background: Researchers got acute and convalescent COVID-19 samples from the United States, Italy and Spain.

Assay used: immunoSEQ multiplex PCR; TCRdb lists only in-frame clones, some missing. The sample has over 100,000 clones, around 80% seen once; the top ten hold approximately 9.9%. Germline assignment: CDR1 SGHTA and CDR2 FQGNSA. The CDR3 totals 13 residues. Trimming removed 6 bases at V and 3 bases at J, with 11 bases between. Sequenced material: peripheral blood. V and J are TRBV7-2 and TRBJ1-1; the D is unclear. This receptor was obtained from a man in his 60s with active or convalescent COVID-19. This CDR3 reads CASRWQSYTEAFF. The CDR3 DNA reads TGTGCCAGCAGGTGGCAGTCCTACACTGAAGCTTTCTTT.